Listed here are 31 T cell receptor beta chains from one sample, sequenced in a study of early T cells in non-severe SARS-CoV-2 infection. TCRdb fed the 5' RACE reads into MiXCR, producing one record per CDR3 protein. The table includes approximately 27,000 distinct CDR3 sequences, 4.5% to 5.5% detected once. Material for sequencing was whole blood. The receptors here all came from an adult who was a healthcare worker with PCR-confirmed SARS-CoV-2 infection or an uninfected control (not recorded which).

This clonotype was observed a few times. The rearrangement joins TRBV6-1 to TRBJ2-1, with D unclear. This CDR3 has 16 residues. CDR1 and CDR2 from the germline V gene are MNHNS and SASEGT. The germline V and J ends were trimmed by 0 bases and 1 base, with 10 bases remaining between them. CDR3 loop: CASSEAPSKSYNEQFF. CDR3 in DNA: TGTGCCAGCAGTGAAGCTCCGAGCAAATCCTACAATGAGCAGTTCTTC.

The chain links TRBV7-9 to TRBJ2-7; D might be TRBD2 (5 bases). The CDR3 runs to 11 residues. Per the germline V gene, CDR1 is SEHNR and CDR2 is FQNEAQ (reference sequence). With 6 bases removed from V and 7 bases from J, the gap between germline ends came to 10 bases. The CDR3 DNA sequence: TGTGCCAGCAGACTAGAAGGGGAGCAGTACTTC. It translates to CASRLEGEQYF. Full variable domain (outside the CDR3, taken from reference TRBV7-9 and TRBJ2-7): DTGVSQNPRHKITKRGQNVTFRCDPISEHNRLYWYRQTLGQGPEFLTYFQNEAQLEKSRLLSDRFSAERPKGSFSTLEIQRTEQGDSAMYLCASRLEGEQYFGPGTRLTVT.

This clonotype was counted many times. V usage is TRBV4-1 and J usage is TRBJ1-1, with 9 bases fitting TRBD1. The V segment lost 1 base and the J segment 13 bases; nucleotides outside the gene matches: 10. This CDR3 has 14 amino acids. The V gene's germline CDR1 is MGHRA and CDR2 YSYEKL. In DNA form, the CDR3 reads TGCGCCAGCAGCCAAGTCCGGGACAGGGTGATTGTTTTCTTT. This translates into CASSQVRDRVIVFF.

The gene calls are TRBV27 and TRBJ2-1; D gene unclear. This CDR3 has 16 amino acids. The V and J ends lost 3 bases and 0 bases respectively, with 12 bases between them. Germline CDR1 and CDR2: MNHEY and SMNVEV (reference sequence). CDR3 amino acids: CASSFRRPSSYNEQFF. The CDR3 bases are TGTGCCAGCAGTTTCCGTCGCCCGAGCTCCTACAATGAGCAGTTCTTC.

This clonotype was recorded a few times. CDR3 in DNA: TGTGCCAGCAGTTTAATCGGCGGGTCCTACGAGCAGTACTTC. The encoded protein is CASSLIGGSYEQYF. The rearrangement uses TRBV27 and TRBJ2-7; D is possibly TRBD2 (5 bases). CDR1 MNHEY and CDR2 SMNVEV come from the germline V gene (reference sequence). V was pared by 2 bases and J by 1 base, with 9 bases between. This CDR3 contains 14 residues.

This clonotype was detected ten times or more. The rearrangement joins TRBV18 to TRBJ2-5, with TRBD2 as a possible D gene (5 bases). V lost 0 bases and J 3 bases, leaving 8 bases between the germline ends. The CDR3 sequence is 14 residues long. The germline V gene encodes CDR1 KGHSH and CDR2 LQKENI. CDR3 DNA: TGTGCCAGCTCACCACCGTCCGGGGAAGAGACCCAGTACTTC. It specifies CASSPPSGEETQYF. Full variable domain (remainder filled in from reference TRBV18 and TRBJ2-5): NAGVMQNPRHLVRRRGQEARLRCSPMKGHSHVYWYRQLPEEGLKFMVYLQKENIIDESGMPKERFSAEFPKEGPSILRIQQVVRGDSAAYFCASSPPSGEETQYFGPGTRLLVL.

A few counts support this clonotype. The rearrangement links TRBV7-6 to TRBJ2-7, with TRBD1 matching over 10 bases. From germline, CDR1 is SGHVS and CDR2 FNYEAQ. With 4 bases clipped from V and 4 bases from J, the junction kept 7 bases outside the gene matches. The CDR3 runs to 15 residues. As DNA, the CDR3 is TGTGCCAGCAGCTCACCGGGACAGGGGCTATACGAGCAGTACTTC. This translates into CASSSPGQGLYEQYF.

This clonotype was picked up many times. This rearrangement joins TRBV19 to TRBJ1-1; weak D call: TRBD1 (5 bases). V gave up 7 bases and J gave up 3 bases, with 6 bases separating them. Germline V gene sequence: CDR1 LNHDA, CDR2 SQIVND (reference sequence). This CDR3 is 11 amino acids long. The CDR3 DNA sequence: TGTGCCAGTATGGGGGACACTGAAGCTTTCTTT. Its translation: CASMGDTEAFF.

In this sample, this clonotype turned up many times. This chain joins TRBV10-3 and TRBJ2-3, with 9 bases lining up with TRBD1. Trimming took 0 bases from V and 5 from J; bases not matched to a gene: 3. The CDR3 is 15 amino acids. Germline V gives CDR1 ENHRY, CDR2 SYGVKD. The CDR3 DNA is TGTGCCATCAGTGAGTCGGGGACAGGGAAAGATACGCAGTATTTT. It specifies CAISESGTGKDTQYF.

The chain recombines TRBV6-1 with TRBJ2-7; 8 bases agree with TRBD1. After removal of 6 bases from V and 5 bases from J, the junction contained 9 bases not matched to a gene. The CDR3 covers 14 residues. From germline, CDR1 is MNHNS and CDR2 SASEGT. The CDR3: CASRRSGGRDEQYF. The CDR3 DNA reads TGTGCCAGCAGGAGATCAGGGGGCAGGGACGAGCAGTACTTC.

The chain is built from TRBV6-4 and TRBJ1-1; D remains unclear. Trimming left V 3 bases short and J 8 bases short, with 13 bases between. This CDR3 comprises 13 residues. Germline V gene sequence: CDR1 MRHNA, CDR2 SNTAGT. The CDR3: CASSESQAAEAFF. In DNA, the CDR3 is TGTGCCAGCAGTGAGTCCCAGGCGGCGGAAGCTTTCTTT.

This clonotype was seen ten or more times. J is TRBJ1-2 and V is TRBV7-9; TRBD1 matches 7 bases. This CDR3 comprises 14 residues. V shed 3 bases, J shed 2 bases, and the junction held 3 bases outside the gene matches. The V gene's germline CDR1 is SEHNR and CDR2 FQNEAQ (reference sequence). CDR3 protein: CASSLAGGNYGYTF. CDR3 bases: TGTGCCAGCAGCTTGGCAGGGGGAAACTATGGCTACACCTTC.

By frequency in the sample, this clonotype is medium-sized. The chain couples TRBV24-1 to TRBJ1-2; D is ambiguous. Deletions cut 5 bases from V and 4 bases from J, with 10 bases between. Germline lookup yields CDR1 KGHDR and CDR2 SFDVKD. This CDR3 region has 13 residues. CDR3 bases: TGTGCCACCAGTGGTCGGATGAGCTATGGCTACACCTTC. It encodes CATSGRMSYGYTF.

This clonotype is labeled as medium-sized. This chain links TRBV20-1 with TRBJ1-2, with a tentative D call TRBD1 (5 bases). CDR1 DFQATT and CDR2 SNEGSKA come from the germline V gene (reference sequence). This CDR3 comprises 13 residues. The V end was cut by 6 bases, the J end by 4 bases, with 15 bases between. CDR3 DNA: TGCAGTGCGAGGGGATGGGCCGTCTATGGCTACACCTTC. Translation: CSARGWAVYGYTF.

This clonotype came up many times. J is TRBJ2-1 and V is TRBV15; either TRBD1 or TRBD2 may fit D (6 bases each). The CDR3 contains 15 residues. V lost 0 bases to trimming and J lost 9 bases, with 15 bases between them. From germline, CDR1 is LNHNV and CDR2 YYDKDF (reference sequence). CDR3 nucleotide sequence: TGTGCCACCAGCAGAGATCGCTCCGAGGGGGGTGAGCAGTTCTTC. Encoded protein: CATSRDRSEGGEQFF.

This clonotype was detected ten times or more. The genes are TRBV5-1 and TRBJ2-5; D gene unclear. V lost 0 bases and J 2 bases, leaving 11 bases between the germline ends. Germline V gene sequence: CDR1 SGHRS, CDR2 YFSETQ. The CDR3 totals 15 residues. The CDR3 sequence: CASSLASPGQETQYF. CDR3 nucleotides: TGCGCCAGCAGCTTGGCCTCACCCGGACAAGAGACCCAGTACTTC.

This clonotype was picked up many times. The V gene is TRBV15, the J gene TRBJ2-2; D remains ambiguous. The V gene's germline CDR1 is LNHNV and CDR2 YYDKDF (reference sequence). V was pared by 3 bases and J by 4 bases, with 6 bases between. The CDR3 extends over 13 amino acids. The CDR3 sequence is CATSSLGTGELFF. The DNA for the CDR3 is TGTGCCACCAGCAGTCTAGGCACCGGGGAGCTGTTTTTT.

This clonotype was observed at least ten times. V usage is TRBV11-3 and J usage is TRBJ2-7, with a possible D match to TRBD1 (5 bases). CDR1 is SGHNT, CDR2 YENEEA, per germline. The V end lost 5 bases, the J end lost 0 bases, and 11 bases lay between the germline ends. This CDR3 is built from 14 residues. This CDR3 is CASSADTSSYEQYF. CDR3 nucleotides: TGTGCCAGCAGCGCGGACACCAGCTCCTACGAGCAGTACTTC.

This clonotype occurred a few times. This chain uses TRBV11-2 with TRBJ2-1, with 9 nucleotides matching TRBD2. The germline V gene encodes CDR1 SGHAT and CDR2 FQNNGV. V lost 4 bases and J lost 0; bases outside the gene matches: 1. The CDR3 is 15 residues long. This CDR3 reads CASSYSGSSYNEQFF. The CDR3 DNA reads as TGTGCCAGCAGCTATAGCGGGAGCTCCTACAATGAGCAGTTCTTC.

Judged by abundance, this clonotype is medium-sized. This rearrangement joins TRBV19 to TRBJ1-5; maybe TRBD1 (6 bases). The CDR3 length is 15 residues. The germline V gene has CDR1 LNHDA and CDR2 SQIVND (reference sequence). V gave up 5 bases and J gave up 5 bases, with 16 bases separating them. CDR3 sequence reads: CASSPRGQAYQPQHF. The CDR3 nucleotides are TGTGCCAGTAGTCCTCGGGGGCAGGCCTATCAGCCCCAGCATTTT.

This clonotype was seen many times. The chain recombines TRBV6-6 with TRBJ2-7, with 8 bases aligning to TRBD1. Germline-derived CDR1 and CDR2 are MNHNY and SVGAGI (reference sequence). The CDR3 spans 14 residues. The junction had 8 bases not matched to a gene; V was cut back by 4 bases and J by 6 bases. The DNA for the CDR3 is TGTGCCAGCAGTTCCCTGACAGGGGTGGGCGAGCAGTACTTC. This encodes CASSSLTGVGEQYF.

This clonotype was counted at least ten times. This CDR3 reads CASSVTSGSVEQFF. In DNA, the CDR3 is TGCGCCAGCAGTGTGACTAGCGGGAGTGTTGAGCAGTTCTTC. The V and J genes are TRBV10-2 and TRBJ2-1; 12 bases agree with TRBD2. V trimming: 4 bases; J trimming: 9 bases; junction bases outside the gene matches: 4. The CDR3 spans 14 residues. Looked up from germline, CDR1 is WSHSY and CDR2 is SAAADI.

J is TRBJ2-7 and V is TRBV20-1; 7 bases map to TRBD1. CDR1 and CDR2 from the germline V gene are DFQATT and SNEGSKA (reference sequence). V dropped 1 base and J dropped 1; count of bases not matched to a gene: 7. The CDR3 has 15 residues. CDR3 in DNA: TGCAGTGCTAGAGTCATGAGACAGGGTTCCTACGAGCAGTACTTC. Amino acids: CSARVMRQGSYEQYF.

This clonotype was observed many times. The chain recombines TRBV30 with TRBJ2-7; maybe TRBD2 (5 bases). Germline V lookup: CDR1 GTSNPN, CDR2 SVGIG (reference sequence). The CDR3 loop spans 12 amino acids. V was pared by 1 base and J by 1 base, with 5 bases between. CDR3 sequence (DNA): TGTGCCTGGAGTGGGGAGTCCTACGAGCAGTACTTC. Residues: CAWSGESYEQYF.

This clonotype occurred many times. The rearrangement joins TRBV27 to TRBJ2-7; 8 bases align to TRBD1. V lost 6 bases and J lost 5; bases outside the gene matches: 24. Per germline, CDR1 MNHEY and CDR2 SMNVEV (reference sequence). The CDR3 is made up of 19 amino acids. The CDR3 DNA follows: TGTGCCAGCAGACCAACCGGACAGGGAGGAGATCTTCGACTACACGAGCAGTACTTC. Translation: CASRPTGQGGDLRLHEQYF.

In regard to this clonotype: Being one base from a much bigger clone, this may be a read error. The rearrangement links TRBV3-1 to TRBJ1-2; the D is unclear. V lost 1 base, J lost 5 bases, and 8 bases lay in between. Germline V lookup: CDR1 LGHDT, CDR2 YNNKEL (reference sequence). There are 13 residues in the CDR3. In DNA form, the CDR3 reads TGTGCCAGCAGCCAAGGGCCCACTTATGGCTACACCTTC. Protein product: CASSQGPTYGYTF.

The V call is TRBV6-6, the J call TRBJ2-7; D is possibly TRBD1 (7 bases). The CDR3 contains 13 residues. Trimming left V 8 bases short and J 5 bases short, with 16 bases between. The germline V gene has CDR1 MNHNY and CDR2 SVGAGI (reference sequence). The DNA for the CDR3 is TGTGCCAGCCAGGGGGACTTGGTTAACGAGCAGTACTTC. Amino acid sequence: CASQGDLVNEQYF.

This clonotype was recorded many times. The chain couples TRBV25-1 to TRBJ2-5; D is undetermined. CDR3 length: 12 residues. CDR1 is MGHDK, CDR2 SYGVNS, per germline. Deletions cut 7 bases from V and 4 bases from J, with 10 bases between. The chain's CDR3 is CASTLGGETQYF. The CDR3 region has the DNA TGTGCCAGCACCCTCGGTGGAGAGACCCAGTACTTC.

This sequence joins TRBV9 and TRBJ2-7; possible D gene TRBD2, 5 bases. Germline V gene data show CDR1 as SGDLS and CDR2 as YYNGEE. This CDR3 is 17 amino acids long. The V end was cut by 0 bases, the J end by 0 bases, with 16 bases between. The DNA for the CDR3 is TGTGCCAGCAGCGTAGGAGTTGGGAGCCGGCGCTCCTACGAGCAGTACTTC. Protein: CASSVGVGSRRSYEQYF.

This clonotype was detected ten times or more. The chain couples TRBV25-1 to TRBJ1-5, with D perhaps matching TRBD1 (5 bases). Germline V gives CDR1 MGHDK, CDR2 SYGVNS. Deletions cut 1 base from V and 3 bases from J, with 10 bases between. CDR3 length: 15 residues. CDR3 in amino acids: CASSELGETNQPQHF. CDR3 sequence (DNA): TGTGCCAGCAGTGAATTGGGGGAGACCAATCAGCCCCAGCATTTT.

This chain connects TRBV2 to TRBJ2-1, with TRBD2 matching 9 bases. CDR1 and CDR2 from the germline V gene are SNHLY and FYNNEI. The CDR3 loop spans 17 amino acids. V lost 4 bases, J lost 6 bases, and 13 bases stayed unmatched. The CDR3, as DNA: TGTGCCAGCAGTGGGAGACCGTTCGGGCGGGAGGGCAATGAGCAGTTCTTC. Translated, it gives CASSGRPFGREGNEQFF.